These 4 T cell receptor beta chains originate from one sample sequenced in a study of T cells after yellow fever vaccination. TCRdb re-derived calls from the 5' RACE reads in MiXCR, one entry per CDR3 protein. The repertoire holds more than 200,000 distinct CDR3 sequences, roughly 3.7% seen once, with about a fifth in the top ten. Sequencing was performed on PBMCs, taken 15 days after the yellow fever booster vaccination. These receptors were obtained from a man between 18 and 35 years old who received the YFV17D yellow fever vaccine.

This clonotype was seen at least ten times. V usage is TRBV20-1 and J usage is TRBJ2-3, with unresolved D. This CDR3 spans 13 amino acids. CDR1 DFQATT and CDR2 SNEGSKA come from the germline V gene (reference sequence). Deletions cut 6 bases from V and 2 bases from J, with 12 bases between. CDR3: CSAVDGATDTQYF. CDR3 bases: TGCAGTGCCGTGGACGGAGCCACAGATACGCAGTATTTT.

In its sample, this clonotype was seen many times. CDR3 in DNA: TGCAGTGCTCCAACCCAGGGTAACACCGGGGAGCTGTTTTTT. The encoded protein is CSAPTQGNTGELFF. This rearrangement joins TRBV20-1 to TRBJ2-2; tentatively, D is TRBD1 (5 bases). The V end lost 5 bases, the J end lost 2 bases, and 12 bases lay between the germline ends. This CDR3 has 14 amino acids. The germline gives CDR1 DFQATT, CDR2 SNEGSKA (reference sequence).

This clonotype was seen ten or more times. Here the CDR3 reads CASSEIQGTNTEAFF. The CDR3 coding sequence is TGTGCCAGCAGTGAAATTCAAGGGACGAACACTGAAGCTTTCTTT. V gene TRBV2 combines with J gene TRBJ1-1, with a weak D call TRBD1 (5 bases). CDR1 and CDR2 (germline): SNHLY, FYNNEI. V was shortened by 2 bases and J by 1 base, with 11 bases between the two germline ends. The CDR3 totals 15 residues.

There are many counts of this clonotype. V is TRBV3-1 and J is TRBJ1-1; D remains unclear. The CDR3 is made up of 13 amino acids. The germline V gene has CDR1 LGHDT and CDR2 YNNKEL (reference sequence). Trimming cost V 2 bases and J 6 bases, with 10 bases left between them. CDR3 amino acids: CASSQHRRAEAFF. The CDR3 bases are TGTGCCAGCAGCCAACACCGTCGGGCTGAAGCTTTCTTT.